One T cell receptor beta chain is described in this entry. Its target is not known. 60 Vbeta and 13 Jbeta primers were used in PCR. TCRdb keeps only in-frame clones here, not all; method: immunoSEQ multiplex PCR. The sample yields more than 95,000 clones, more than 60% seen once. This sample was taken from a study of cytomegalovirus exposure and HLA in healthy donors. Study observations and caveats: Researchers reported in a later analysis that a missense DCLRE1C variant was tied to TCR beta V- and J-gene trimming.

The CDR3 covers 11 residues. Looked up from germline, CDR1 is DFQATT and CDR2 is SNEGSKA (reference sequence). The rearrangement joins TRBV20-1 to TRBJ1-1; 7 bases line up with TRBD1. The origin of this receptor is a woman in her sixties in good health and CMV-seropositive. The specimen was PBMCs. The CDR3 reads CATGLNTEAFF. The CDR3 bases are TGCGCGACAGGGCTAAACACTGAAGCTTTCTTT.